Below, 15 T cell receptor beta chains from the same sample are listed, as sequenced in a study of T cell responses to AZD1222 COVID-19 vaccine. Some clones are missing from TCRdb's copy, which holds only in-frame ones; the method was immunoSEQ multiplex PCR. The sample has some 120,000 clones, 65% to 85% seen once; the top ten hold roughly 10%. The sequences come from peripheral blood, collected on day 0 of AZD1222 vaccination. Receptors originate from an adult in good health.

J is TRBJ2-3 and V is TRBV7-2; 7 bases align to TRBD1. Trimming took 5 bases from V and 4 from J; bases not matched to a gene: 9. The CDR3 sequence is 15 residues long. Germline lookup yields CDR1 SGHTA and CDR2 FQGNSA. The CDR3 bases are TGTGCCAGCAGCCTTGACAGGGTAGGAGCAGATACGCAGTATTTT. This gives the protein CASSLDRVGADTQYF.

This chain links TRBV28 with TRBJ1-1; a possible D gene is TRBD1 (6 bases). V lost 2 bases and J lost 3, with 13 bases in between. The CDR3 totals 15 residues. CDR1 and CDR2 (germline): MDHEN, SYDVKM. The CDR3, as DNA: TGTGCCAGCAGTTTAGAGGGCACAGGGTACACTGAAGCTTTCTTT. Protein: CASSLEGTGYTEAFF.

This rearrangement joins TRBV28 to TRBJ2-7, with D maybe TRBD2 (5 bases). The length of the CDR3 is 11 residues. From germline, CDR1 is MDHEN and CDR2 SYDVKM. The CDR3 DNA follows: TGTGTTTCGGGGATGACCTACGAGCAGTACTTC. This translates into CVSGMTYEQYF.

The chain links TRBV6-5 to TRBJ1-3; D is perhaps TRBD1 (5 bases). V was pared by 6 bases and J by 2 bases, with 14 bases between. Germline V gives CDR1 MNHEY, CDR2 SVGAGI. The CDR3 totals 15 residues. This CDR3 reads CASSPGHQTGNTIYF. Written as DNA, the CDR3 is TGTGCCAGCAGCCCCGGACACCAAACTGGAAACACCATATATTTT.

For the CDR3, the DNA is TGTGCCAGCAGCTATACAGGGGACTATGGCTACACCTTC. Protein: CASSYTGDYGYTF. This sequence joins TRBV14 and TRBJ1-2; 7 nucleotides match TRBD1. The CDR3 length is 13 residues. In germline, CDR1 is SGHDN, CDR2 FVKESK. With V trimmed by 5 bases and J by 3 bases, 3 bases remained unmatched.

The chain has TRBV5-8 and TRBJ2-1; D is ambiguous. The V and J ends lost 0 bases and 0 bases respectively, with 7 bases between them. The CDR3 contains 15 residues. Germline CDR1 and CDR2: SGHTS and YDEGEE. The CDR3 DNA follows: TGTGCCAGCAGCTTGGCCGGTAGCTCCTACAATGAGCAGTTCTTC. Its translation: CASSLAGSSYNEQFF.

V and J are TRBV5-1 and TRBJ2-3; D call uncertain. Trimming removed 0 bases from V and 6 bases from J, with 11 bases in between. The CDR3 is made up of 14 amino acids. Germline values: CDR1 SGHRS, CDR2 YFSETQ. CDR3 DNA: TGCGCCAGCAGCTTGGGACTCGCGAGGGATACGCAGTATTTT. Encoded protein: CASSLGLARDTQYF.

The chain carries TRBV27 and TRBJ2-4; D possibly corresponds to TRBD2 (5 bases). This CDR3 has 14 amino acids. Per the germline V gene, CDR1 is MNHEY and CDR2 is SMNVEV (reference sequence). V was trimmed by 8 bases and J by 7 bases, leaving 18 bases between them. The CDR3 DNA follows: TGTGCCAGCTCTTCCCCGCCGAGGGTGAACATTCAGTACTTC. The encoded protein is CASSSPPRVNIQYF.

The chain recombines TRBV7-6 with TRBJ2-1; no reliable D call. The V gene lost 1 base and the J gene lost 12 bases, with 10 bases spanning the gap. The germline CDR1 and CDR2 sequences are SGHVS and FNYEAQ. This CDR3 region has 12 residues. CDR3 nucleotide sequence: TGTGCCAGCAGCTTAGTGTTCGGTGTGCAGTTCTTC. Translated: CASSLVFGVQFF.

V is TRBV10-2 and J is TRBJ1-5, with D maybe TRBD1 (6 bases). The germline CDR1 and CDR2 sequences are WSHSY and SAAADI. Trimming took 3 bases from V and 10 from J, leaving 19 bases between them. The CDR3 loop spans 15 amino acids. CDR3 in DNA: TGCGCCAGCAGTGACTACGGGGAGGGAGGGACACCCCAGCATTTT. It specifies CASSDYGEGGTPQHF.

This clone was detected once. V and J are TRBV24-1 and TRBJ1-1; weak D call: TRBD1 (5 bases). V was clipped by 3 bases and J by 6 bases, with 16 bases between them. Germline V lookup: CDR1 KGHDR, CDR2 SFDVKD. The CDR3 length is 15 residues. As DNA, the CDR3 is TGTGCCACCAGTGATGACCGGAGGGGTATGGCTGAAGCTTTCTTT. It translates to CATSDDRRGMAEAFF.

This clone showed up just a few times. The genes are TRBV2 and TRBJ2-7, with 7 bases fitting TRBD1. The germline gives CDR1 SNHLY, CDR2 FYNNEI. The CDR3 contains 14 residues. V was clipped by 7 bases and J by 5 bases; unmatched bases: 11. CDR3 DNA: TGTGCCAGCAAGGGGGCGCGAGATAACCACGAGCAGTACTTC. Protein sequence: CASKGARDNHEQYF.

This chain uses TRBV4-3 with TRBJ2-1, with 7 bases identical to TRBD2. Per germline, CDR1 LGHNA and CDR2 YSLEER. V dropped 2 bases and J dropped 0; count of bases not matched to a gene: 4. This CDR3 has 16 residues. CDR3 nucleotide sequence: TGCGCCAGCAGCCAATCACCTAGCGGCTCCTACAATGAGCAGTTCTTC. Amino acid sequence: CASSQSPSGSYNEQFF.

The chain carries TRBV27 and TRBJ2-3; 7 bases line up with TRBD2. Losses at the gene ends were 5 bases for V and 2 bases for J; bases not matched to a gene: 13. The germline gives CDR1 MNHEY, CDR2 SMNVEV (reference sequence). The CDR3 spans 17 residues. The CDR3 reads CASSPRLAGEATDTQYF. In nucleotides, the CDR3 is TGTGCCAGCAGTCCCCGACTGGCGGGGGAGGCCACAGATACGCAGTATTTT.

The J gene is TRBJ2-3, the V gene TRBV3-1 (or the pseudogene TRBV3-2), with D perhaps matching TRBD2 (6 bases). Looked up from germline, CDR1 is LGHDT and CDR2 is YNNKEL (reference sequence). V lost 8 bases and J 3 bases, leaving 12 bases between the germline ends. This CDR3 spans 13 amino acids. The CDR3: CASEEGGTDTQYF. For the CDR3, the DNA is TGTGCCAGCGAGGAGGGCGGGACAGATACGCAGTATTTT.